A selection of T cell receptor beta chains follows, all from one sample in a study of blood T cell repertoires in COVID-19. Method: immunoSEQ multiplex PCR; TCRdb's copy keeps in-frame clones and lacks some. The sample consists of just over 350,000 clones, over 75% of them appearing once. The sample taken for sequencing was PBMCs or T cells enriched from blood (not recorded which). Receptor source: a woman in her thirties who had recovered from COVID-19. CDR3s include the opening cysteine and the closing phenylalanine or tryptophan. Each record gives: J gene, clone size, V gene, CDR3 protein. A row's size may be missing; if present it is once, few, many or a size class.

TRBJ2-2	NA	TRBV14	CASSQDRASGRSRTGELFF
TRBJ1-4	NA	TRBV7-8	CASSQRQGNNEKLFF
TRBJ1-6	once	TRBV18	CASSPVGQGVSPLHF
TRBJ1-1	NA	TRBV6-5	CASRDLTGPEAFF
TRBJ1-5	NA	TRBV28	CASSLISGVREPQHF
TRBJ2-7	NA	TRBV6-6	CASGTTGYYEQYF
TRBJ1-2	NA	TRBV7-9	CASSFDRPGYTF
TRBJ2-3	NA	TRBV11-3	CASSRDIDTDTQYF
TRBJ1-1	NA	TRBV29-1	CSVGGQGGTEAFF
TRBJ1-1	NA	TRBV30	CAWSGAYTEAFF
TRBJ1-5	NA	TRBV18	CASSPLGQNNQPQHF
TRBJ1-2	once	TRBV19	CASSMGEMFPGYGYTF
TRBJ1-2	NA	TRBV19	CASSITPSTGNYGYTF
TRBJ2-7	NA	TRBV12-3/TRBV12-4	CASSTDSYEQYF
TRBJ1-2	NA	TRBV13	CASSEGASVYGYTF
TRBJ1-1	NA	TRBV7-2	CASSLTGLYTTEAFF
TRBJ2-7	NA	TRBV2	CASSENHGTGSYEQYF
TRBJ2-7	NA	TRBV5-1	CASSLNPGTGSSEQYF
TRBJ2-5	NA	TRBV5-1	CASSFGLSSAQETQYF
TRBJ2-1	once	TRBV11-2	CASSLVLAGGPNEQFF
TRBJ2-5	NA	TRBV7-9	CASSLGGWGTSGSQETQYF
TRBJ2-3	NA	TRBV6-5	CASRPTGGTDTQYF
TRBJ2-1	once	TRBV4-1	CASSQWSGSTYNEQFF
TRBJ1-1	few	TRBV6-5	CASRLGQNTEAFF
TRBJ1-6	NA	TRBV28	CASSPGQDSYNSPLHF
TRBJ2-7	NA	TRBV28	CASSLREASYEQYF
TRBJ2-4	NA	TRBV9	CASSVDYGVGEGENIQYF
TRBJ1-1	NA	TRBV27	CASRSGTETEAFF
TRBJ1-1	NA	TRBV5-1	CASSGQTGQPVEAFF
TRBJ1-2	once	TRBV6-5	CASSYSPSYGYTF
TRBJ2-1	NA	TRBV7-8	CASSSRTSAYEQFF
TRBJ1-2	NA	TRBV5-1	CASSLGIANYGYTF
TRBJ2-1	NA	TRBV5-6	CASSAFPSGGGPNEQFF
TRBJ2-7	few	TRBV27	CASSPGLAAYEQYF
TRBJ2-1	NA	TRBV28	CASSRTSLTYNEQFF
TRBJ2-7	NA	TRBV28	CASTVTSGSREQYF